Listed here are 24 T cell receptor beta chains from one sample, sequenced in a study of blood T cell repertoires in COVID-19. TCRdb's table, derived via immunoSEQ multiplex PCR, lists solely in-frame clones and lacks some. Of some 98,000 clones detected, about 80% appear once; the ten largest clones hold roughly a tenth. Sample: peripheral blood. The source is a man aged 65-85 years with active or convalescent COVID-19.

The chain employs TRBV2 and TRBJ1-2; 10 bases map to TRBD1. Trimming removed 7 bases from V and 8 bases from J; junction bases left unmatched: 10. Germline V CDR1 and CDR2: SNHLY, FYNNEI. This CDR3 has 14 residues. The CDR3 DNA is TGTGCCAGCAAGGGACAGGGGCAAATCAACGGCTACACCTTC. It specifies CASKGQGQINGYTF.

Points on this clone: At one boundary the junction diverges from the germline segment, which might be a read error. The rearrangement joins TRBV5-4 to TRBJ1-1; 7 positions agree with TRBD1. The CDR3 spans 14 residues. Germline V gene data show CDR1 as SGHNT and CDR2 as YYREEE (reference sequence). DNA for the CDR3: TGTGCCAGCAGCTTGCAGGGGGTGAAAACTGAAGCTTTCTTT. Its translation is CASSLQGVKTEAFF.

This clone has only a few counts. V and J are TRBV14 and TRBJ1-5; D unresolved. The CDR3 runs 13 residues. With 4 bases removed from V and 5 bases from J, the gap between germline ends came to 9 bases. Germline lookup yields CDR1 SGHDN and CDR2 FVKESK. The CDR3 reads CASSLSTDQPQHF. CDR3 coding DNA: TGTGCCAGCAGCCTAAGCACGGATCAGCCCCAGCATTTT.

The J gene is TRBJ1-5, the V gene TRBV29-1; D is unclear. The germline gives CDR1 SQVTM, CDR2 ANQGSEA. V dropped 7 bases and J dropped 2 bases, with 15 bases sitting between them. The CDR3 extends over 14 amino acids. The CDR3 nucleotides are TGCAGCGATCTGGACTCCAGAGGCAATCAGCCCCAGCATTTT. Its protein is CSDLDSRGNQPQHF.

This clone was seen only once. V and J are TRBV12-3 or TRBV12-4 and TRBJ2-1; tentatively, D is TRBD1 (6 bases). The germline V and J ends were trimmed by 6 bases and 6 bases, with 12 bases remaining between them. CDR3 size: 13 residues. The CDR3 is CASSLDSGNEQFF. The CDR3 bases are TGTGCCAGCAGCCTGGACAGTGGCAATGAGCAGTTCTTC.

The chain combines TRBV6-5 with TRBJ1-5; tentatively, D is TRBD1 (6 bases). Per germline, CDR1 MNHEY and CDR2 SVGAGI. Trimming left V 6 bases short and J 2 bases short, with 14 bases between. The CDR3 length is 15 residues. CDR3 in amino acids: CASRTLTGGNQPQHF. In nucleotides, the CDR3 is TGTGCCAGCAGGACATTGACAGGAGGCAATCAGCCCCAGCATTTT.

This clone is a singleton in its sample. The J gene is TRBJ2-1, the V gene TRBV25-1; D remains unclear. Trimming cost V 2 bases and J 6 bases, with 5 bases left between them. This CDR3 contains 12 residues. Germline V gene data show CDR1 as MGHDK and CDR2 as SYGVNS. CDR3 DNA sequence: TGTGCCAGCAGTGAAATCAGCAATGAGCAGTTCTTC. Translating gives CASSEISNEQFF.

In this sample, this clone turned up a few times. V is TRBV5-1 and J is TRBJ2-1; D is unclear. The ends were cut back, 0 bases at V and 0 bases at J, with 7 bases in the middle. CDR1 and CDR2 (germline): SGHRS, YFSETQ. The CDR3 is 15 amino acids. DNA of the CDR3: TGCGCCAGCAGCTTGGCAGGTAGCTCCTACAATGAGCAGTTCTTC. Translation gives CASSLAGSSYNEQFF.

The rearrangement joins TRBV4-1 to TRBJ2-3; 16 nucleotides align to TRBD2. CDR1 is MGHRA and CDR2 is YSYEKL in the germline V gene. Trimming took 2 bases from V and 4 from J; bases not matched to a gene: 6. This CDR3 is built from 18 residues. The CDR3 sequence: CASSQSGTSGGAADTQYF. CDR3 nucleotides: TGCGCCAGCAGCCAATCCGGGACTAGCGGGGGGGCTGCAGATACGCAGTATTTT.

V usage is TRBV18 and J usage is TRBJ1-1; TRBD1 is a possible D gene (6 bases). Trimming pared 0 bases from V and 0 bases from J, leaving 11 bases between. The germline V gene encodes CDR1 KGHSH and CDR2 LQKENI. This CDR3 is built from 16 residues. CDR3 sequence reads: CASSPPGGGVNTEAFF. CDR3 DNA sequence: TGTGCCAGCTCACCACCGGGAGGGGGAGTGAACACTGAAGCTTTCTTT.

V is TRBV6-5 and J is TRBJ1-2; tentative D call: TRBD1 (6 bases). The germline V gene encodes CDR1 MNHEY and CDR2 SVGAGI. The CDR3 contains 11 residues. V was clipped by 6 bases and J by 8 bases, with 10 bases between them. The DNA for the CDR3 is TGTGCCAGCAGAACAGGGCGCGGCTACACCTTC. Amino acids: CASRTGRGYTF.

The V gene is TRBV4-1, the J gene TRBJ1-1; 9 bases match TRBD1. Looked up from germline, CDR1 is MGHRA and CDR2 is YSYEKL. With V trimmed by 3 bases and J by 1 base, 3 bases remained unmatched. The CDR3 extends over 15 amino acids. The CDR3, as DNA: TGCGCCAGCAGCCAGTCGGGACAGGGGAACACTGAAGCTTTCTTT. Protein: CASSQSGQGNTEAFF.

The CDR3: CAPSRPTGRHQPQHF. The CDR3 region has the DNA TGTGCCCCCTCTCGGCCGACAGGGAGGCATCAGCCCCAGCATTTT. The chain carries TRBV15 and TRBJ1-5, with 7 bases fitting TRBD1. In germline, CDR1 is LNHNV, CDR2 YYDKDF (reference sequence). CDR3 length equals 15 residues. V shed 11 bases, J shed 5 bases, and the junction held 15 bases outside the gene matches.

The chain recombines TRBV6-2 or TRBV6-3 with TRBJ2-5; weak D call: TRBD1 (6 bases). Trimming stripped 6 bases from V and 5 bases from J, with 22 bases between. This CDR3 has 16 amino acids. From germline, CDR1 is MNHEY and CDR2 SVGEGT. The CDR3 coding sequence is TGTGCCAGCAGCCCCTCTGGGCGGCAGGGGATGGAGACCCAGTACTTC. Protein product: CASSPSGRQGMETQYF.

The V call is TRBV10-3, the J call TRBJ2-3, with 13 bases matching TRBD2. The CDR3 spans 16 residues. Germline trimming cut 6 bases from V and 2 bases from J; bases unmatched to any gene: 5. Germline-derived CDR1 and CDR2 are ENHRY and SYGVKD. CDR3 loop: CAISFGLAGATDTQYF. In nucleotides, the CDR3 is TGTGCCATCAGCTTCGGACTAGCGGGGGCCACAGATACGCAGTATTTT.

The J gene is TRBJ1-2, the V gene TRBV15; D remains unclear. This CDR3 has 14 amino acids. Trimming removed 0 bases from V and 8 bases from J, with 13 bases in between. CDR1 is LNHNV, CDR2 YYDKDF, per germline (reference sequence). In DNA form, the CDR3 reads TGTGCCACCAGCAGAGAGGGCCCCCGGTGGGGCTACACCTTC. Its protein is CATSREGPRWGYTF.

The gene calls are TRBV5-1 and TRBJ2-2; no clear D. Germline CDR1 and CDR2: SGHRS and YFSETQ. The V end lost 3 bases, the J end lost 1 base, and 7 bases lay between the germline ends. CDR3 length equals 14 residues. The CDR3 region is CASSSLGNTGELFF. Written as DNA, the CDR3 is TGCGCCAGCAGCTCGCTAGGGAACACCGGGGAGCTGTTTTTT.

The sample holds one count of this clone. The chain uses TRBV11-3 and TRBJ2-3; TRBD2 aligns across 8 bases. V gave up 5 bases and J gave up 6 bases; unmatched junction bases: 13. Germline CDR1 SGHNT, CDR2 YENEEA. The CDR3 covers 16 residues. The CDR3 DNA follows: TGTGCCAGCAGCCAATACTTCGGGGGGGCCACGGATACGCAGTATTTT. This translates into CASSQYFGGATDTQYF. Supplemented by reference TRBV11-3 and TRBJ2-3, the full variable domain reads EAGVVQSPRYKIIEKKQPVAFWCNPISGHNTLYWYLQNLGQGPELLIRYENEEAVDDSQLPKDRFSAERLKGVDSTLKIQPAELGDSAVYLCASSQYFGGATDTQYFGPGTRLTVL.

This chain joins TRBV7-9 and TRBJ2-1; D may be TRBD1 (5 bases). The CDR3 has 16 residues. V was clipped by 5 bases and J by 0 bases, with 14 bases between them. In germline, CDR1 is SEHNR, CDR2 FQNEAQ (reference sequence). The CDR3 is CASSTYRSSSYNEQFF. In nucleotides, the CDR3 is TGTGCCAGCAGCACCTACAGGAGTAGCTCCTACAATGAGCAGTTCTTC. Looking up the rest from reference TRBV7-9 and TRBJ2-1 gives the full variable domain: DTGVSQNPRHKITKRGQNVTFRCDPISEHNRLYWYRQTLGQGPEFLTYFQNEAQLEKSRLLSDRFSAERPKGSFSTLEIQRTEQGDSAMYLCASSTYRSSSYNEQFFGPGTRLTVL.

This clone appeared a few times. V gene TRBV15 combines with J gene TRBJ1-3, with D perhaps matching TRBD1 (6 bases). V lost 0 bases and J 7 bases, leaving 13 bases between the germline ends. The germline V gene has CDR1 LNHNV and CDR2 YYDKDF (reference sequence). The CDR3 is made up of 15 amino acids. The chain's CDR3 is CATSREPGQRNTIYF. CDR3 coding DNA: TGTGCCACCAGCAGAGAACCGGGACAAAGGAACACCATATATTTT.

J is TRBJ2-5 and V is TRBV4-1; possibly TRBD2 for D (5 bases). V lost 3 bases and J 4 bases, leaving 24 bases between the germline ends. Germline CDR1 is MGHRA and CDR2 is YSYEKL. The length of the CDR3 is 18 residues. The CDR3 loop is CASSHPGRAVQRGETQYF. The CDR3 DNA reads as TGCGCCAGCAGCCACCCCGGCCGGGCAGTTCAACGGGGAGAGACCCAGTACTTC.

The chain is built from TRBV5-1 and TRBJ1-3; perhaps TRBD1 as D (6 bases). From germline, CDR1 is SGHRS and CDR2 YFSETQ. Trimming took 1 base from V and 2 from J, leaving 10 bases between them. This CDR3 spans 15 amino acids. CDR3 sequence reads: CASSLLGATGNTIYF. In DNA, the CDR3 is TGCGCCAGCAGCTTGCTGGGGGCTACTGGAAACACCATATATTTT.

The chain joins TRBV24-1 to TRBJ2-2; D is perhaps TRBD1 (6 bases). V was shortened by 10 bases and J by 6 bases, with 14 bases between the two germline ends. CDR3 size: 13 residues. The germline gives CDR1 KGHDR, CDR2 SFDVKD. CDR3 sequence (DNA): TGTGCCACAGACAGGTCGGATTCCGGGGAGCTGTTTTTT. It translates to CATDRSDSGELFF.

The V gene is TRBV3-1 (or the pseudogene TRBV3-2), the J gene TRBJ1-5; possibly TRBD1 for D (5 bases). V was trimmed by 4 bases and J by 6 bases, leaving 13 bases between them. This CDR3 comprises 14 residues. CDR1 is LGHDT and CDR2 is YNNKEL in the germline V gene (reference sequence). The CDR3 DNA follows: TGTGCCAGCAGCCCCCAGGGTAGAGGTCAGCCCCAGCATTTT. Amino acid sequence: CASSPQGRGQPQHF.